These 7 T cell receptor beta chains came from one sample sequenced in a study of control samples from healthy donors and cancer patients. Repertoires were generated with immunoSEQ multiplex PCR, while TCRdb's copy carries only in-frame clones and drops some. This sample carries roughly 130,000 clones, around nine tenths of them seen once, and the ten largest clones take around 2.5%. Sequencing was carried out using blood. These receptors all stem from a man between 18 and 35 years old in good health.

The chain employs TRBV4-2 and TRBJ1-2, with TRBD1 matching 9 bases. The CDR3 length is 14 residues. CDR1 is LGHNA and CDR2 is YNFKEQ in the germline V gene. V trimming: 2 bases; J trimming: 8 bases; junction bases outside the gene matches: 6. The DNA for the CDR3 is TGTGCCAGCAGCCAACTCGGGACAGGGAACGGCTACACCTTC. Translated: CASSQLGTGNGYTF.

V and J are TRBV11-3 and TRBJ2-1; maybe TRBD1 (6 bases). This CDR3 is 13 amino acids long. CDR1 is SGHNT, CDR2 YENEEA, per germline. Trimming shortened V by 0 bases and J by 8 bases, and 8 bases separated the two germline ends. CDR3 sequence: CASSLEGGDEQFF. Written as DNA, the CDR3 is TGTGCCAGCAGCTTAGAAGGGGGTGATGAGCAGTTCTTC.

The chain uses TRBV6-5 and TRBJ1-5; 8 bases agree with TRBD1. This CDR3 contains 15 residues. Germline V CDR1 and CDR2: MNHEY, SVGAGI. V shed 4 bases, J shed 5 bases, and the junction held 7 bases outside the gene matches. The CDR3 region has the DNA TGTGCCAGCAGTTCGGACAGGGAAAAGGATCAGCCCCAGCATTTT. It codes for CASSSDREKDQPQHF.

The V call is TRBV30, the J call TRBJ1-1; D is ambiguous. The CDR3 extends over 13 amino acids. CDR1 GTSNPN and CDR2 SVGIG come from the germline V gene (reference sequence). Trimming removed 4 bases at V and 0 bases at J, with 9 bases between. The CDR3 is CAWTKGLNTEAFF. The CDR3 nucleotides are TGTGCCTGGACGAAAGGGTTGAACACTGAAGCTTTCTTT.

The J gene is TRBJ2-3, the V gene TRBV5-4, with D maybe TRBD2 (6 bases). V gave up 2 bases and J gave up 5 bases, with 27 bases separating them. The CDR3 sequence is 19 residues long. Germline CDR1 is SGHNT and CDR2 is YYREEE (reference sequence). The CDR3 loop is CASSFVFGGIGPSRDTQYF. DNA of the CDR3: TGTGCCAGCAGCTTTGTTTTCGGGGGAATTGGCCCCTCGCGAGATACGCAGTATTTT.

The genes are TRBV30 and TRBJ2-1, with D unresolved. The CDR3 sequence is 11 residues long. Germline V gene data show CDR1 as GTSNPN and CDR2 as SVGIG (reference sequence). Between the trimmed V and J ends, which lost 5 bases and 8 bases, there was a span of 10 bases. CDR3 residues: CAWGLGDEQFF. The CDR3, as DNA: TGTGCCTGGGGTCTGGGCGATGAGCAGTTCTTC.

The CDR3 nucleotides are TGTGCCAGCAGTGAAGTCCGAGGGGGGGTGGCCTACAATGAGCAGTTCTTC. Its translation: CASSEVRGGVAYNEQFF. The chain has TRBV6-1 and TRBJ2-1; TRBD2 is a possible D gene (7 bases). The germline gives CDR1 MNHNS, CDR2 SASEGT. The CDR3 sequence is 17 residues long. The V end lost 1 base, the J end lost 2 bases, and 15 bases lay between the germline ends.